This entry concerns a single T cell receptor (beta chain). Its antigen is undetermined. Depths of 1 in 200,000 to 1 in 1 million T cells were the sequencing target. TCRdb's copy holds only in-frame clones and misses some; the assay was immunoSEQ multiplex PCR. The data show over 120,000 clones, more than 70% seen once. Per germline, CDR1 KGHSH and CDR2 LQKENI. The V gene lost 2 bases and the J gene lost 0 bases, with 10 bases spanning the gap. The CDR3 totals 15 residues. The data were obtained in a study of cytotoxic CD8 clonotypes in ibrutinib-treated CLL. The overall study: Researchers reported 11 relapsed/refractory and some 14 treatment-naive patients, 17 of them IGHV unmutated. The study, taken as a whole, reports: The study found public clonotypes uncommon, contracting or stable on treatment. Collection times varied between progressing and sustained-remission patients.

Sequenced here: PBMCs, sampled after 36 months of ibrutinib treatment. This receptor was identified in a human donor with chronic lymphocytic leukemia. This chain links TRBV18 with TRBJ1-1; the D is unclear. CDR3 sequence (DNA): TGTGCCAGCTCACCAGTCTCAGTTATGAACACTGAAGCTTTCTTT. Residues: CASSPVSVMNTEAFF.